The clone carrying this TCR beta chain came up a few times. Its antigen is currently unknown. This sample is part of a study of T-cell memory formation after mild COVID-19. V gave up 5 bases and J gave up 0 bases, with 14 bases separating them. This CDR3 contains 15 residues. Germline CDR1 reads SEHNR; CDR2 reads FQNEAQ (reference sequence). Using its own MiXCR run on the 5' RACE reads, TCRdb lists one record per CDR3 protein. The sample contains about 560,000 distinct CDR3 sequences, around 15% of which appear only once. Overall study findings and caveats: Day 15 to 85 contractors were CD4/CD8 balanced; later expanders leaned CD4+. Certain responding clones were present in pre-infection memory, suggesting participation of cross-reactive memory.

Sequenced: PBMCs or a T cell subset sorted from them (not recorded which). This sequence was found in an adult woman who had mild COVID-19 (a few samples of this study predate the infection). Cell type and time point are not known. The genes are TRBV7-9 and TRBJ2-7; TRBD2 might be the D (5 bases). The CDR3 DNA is TGTGCCAGCAGCCCCGTCGGGAACCCCTCCTACGAGCAGTACTTC. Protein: CASSPVGNPSYEQYF. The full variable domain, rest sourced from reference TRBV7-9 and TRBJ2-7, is DTGVSQNPRHKITKRGQNVTFRCDPISEHNRLYWYRQTLGQGPEFLTYFQNEAQLEKSRLLSDRFSAERPKGSFSTLEIQRTEQGDSAMYLCASSPVGNPSYEQYFGPGTRLTVT.